The 13 T cell receptor beta chains given below trace back to one sample, sequenced in a study of identifying expanded T cells in peripheral blood. Only in-frame clones appear in the TCRdb table, and some are missing; sequencing was by immunoSEQ multiplex PCR. The sample consists of approximately 85,000 clones, 85% to 90% of them appearing once. The sample consisted of blood. The receptors were sampled from a person aged 18 to 75 in good health.

The chain employs TRBV15 and TRBJ2-1; D unresolved. V lost 5 bases, J lost 0 bases, and 17 bases lay in between. Per germline, CDR1 LNHNV and CDR2 YYDKDF (reference sequence). This CDR3 spans 17 amino acids. CDR3 region: CATSRTTYRSSYNEQFF. The CDR3 region has the DNA TGTGCCACCAGCCGCACGACTTACCGGAGCTCCTACAATGAGCAGTTCTTC.

A remark on this clone: At one of its ends the junction is not consistent with the germline gene, which may arise from a read error. The CDR3 reads CASSSRDRGRSSNEQFF. The CDR3 bases are TGTGCCAGCAGCTCCAGGGACAGGGGGCGATCCTCCAATGAGCAGTTCTTC. V gene TRBV11-1 combines with J gene TRBJ2-1; TRBD1 aligns across 12 bases. Looked up from germline, CDR1 is SGHAT and CDR2 is FQDESV (reference sequence). There are 17 residues in the CDR3.

The chain is built from TRBV4-1 and TRBJ1-2; TRBD1 aligns across 7 bases. With 2 bases clipped from V and 7 bases from J, the junction kept 13 bases outside the gene matches. Germline CDR1 reads MGHRA; CDR2 reads YSYEKL. The CDR3 extends over 16 amino acids. Here the CDR3 reads CASSQKGGTASSGYTF. DNA of the CDR3: TGCGCCAGCAGCCAAAAAGGGGGGACAGCTTCCTCTGGCTACACCTTC.

The CDR3 is CASSYDSLKSEAFF. CDR3 nucleotides: TGTGCCAGCAGTTACGACAGCCTGAAAAGTGAAGCTTTCTTT. The chain couples TRBV6-6 to TRBJ1-1, with D tentatively TRBD1 (5 bases). The V and J ends lost 2 bases and 7 bases respectively, with 14 bases between them. The length of the CDR3 is 14 residues. CDR1 and CDR2 from the germline V gene are MNHNY and SVGAGI (reference sequence).

This rearrangement joins TRBV19 to TRBJ1-5; maybe TRBD1 (5 bases). The ends were cut back, 1 base at V and 0 bases at J, with 7 bases in the middle. The CDR3 extends over 15 amino acids. Germline CDR1 and CDR2: LNHDA and SQIVND (reference sequence). The CDR3 nucleotides read TGTGCCAGTAGTATAGGGGGCCTTAGCAATCAGCCCCAGCATTTT. It translates to CASSIGGLSNQPQHF.

V usage is TRBV19 and J usage is TRBJ1-1, with D tentatively TRBD1 (6 bases). CDR3 size: 13 residues. Deletions cut 6 bases from V and 6 bases from J, with 14 bases between. CDR1 is LNHDA and CDR2 is SQIVND in the germline V gene (reference sequence). The CDR3 sequence: CASSKDRSSEAFF. In DNA form, the CDR3 reads TGTGCCAGTAGCAAGGACAGATCTTCTGAAGCTTTCTTT.

The CDR3 DNA follows: TGCGCCAGCAGCCTAGGACAGGGATGGATTATCGATGAGCAGTTCTTC. This encodes CASSLGQGWIIDEQFF. This chain connects TRBV4-3 to TRBJ2-1, with 8 bases fitting TRBD1. Per germline, CDR1 LGHNA and CDR2 YSLEER. The CDR3 loop spans 16 amino acids. The V segment lost 4 bases and the J segment 8 bases; nucleotides outside the gene matches: 13.

The genes are TRBV19 and TRBJ2-7; D not resolved. V lost 4 bases and J 2 bases, leaving 6 bases between the germline ends. Germline CDR1 and CDR2: LNHDA and SQIVND (reference sequence). CDR3 size: 12 residues. The CDR3 region is CASSTRPYEQYF. In DNA form, the CDR3 reads TGTGCCAGTAGTACTCGTCCCTACGAGCAGTACTTC. Filled out from reference TRBV19 and TRBJ2-7, the complete variable domain reads DGGITQSPKYLFRKEGQNVTLSCEQNLNHDAMYWYRQDPGQGLRLIYYSQIVNDFQKGDIAEGYSVSREKKESFPLTVTSAQKNPTAFYLCASSTRPYEQYFGPGTRLTVT.

Details on this clone: This CDR3 is also generated by other DNA sequences in the sample. The V call is TRBV4-2, the J call TRBJ2-7; D not certain. The length of the CDR3 is 13 residues. Trimming left V 0 bases short and J 2 bases short, with 5 bases between. Germline V gene sequence: CDR1 LGHNA, CDR2 YNFKEQ. CDR3 sequence: CASSQDGAYEQYF. The CDR3 bases are TGTGCCAGCAGCCAAGATGGGGCCTACGAGCAGTACTTC.

This chain uses TRBV19 with TRBJ2-1; D uncertain. With 8 bases removed from V and 6 bases from J, the gap between germline ends came to 32 bases. There are 19 residues in the CDR3. Per the germline V gene, CDR1 is LNHDA and CDR2 is SQIVND (reference sequence). CDR3 sequence reads: CASRRLLDAWRQDGNEQFF. CDR3 DNA sequence: TGTGCCAGTCGTAGATTATTGGACGCGTGGCGCCAGGACGGCAATGAGCAGTTCTTC.

CDR3 nucleotide sequence: TGTGCCAGCAGCCCCCCGATCGGGCCGGGGGGCAATGAGCAGTTCTTC. This codes for CASSPPIGPGGNEQFF. The rearrangement uses TRBV9 and TRBJ2-1; 7 bases agree with TRBD2. The germline V gene encodes CDR1 SGDLS and CDR2 YYNGEE. This CDR3 comprises 16 residues. V lost 4 bases and J lost 6; bases outside the gene matches: 13. Using reference TRBV9 and TRBJ2-1 for the parts outside the CDR3, the full variable domain is DSGVTQTPKHLITATGQRVTLRCSPRSGDLSVYWYQQSLDQGLQFLIQYYNGEERAKGNILERFSAQQFPDLHSELNLSSLELGDSALYFCASSPPIGPGGNEQFFGPGTRLTVL.

This clone was counted between two and nine times. The chain links TRBV6-1 to TRBJ1-5, with D unclear. From germline, CDR1 is MNHNS and CDR2 SASEGT. Trimming pared 4 bases from V and 8 bases from J, leaving 12 bases between. The length of the CDR3 is 13 residues. The CDR3 nucleotides are TGTGCCAGCAGTGGGAATCCCGCGGAGCCCCAGCATTTT. Protein: CASSGNPAEPQHF.

The chain combines TRBV7-2 with TRBJ1-3; 7 bases line up with TRBD1. The germline CDR1 and CDR2 sequences are SGHTA and FQGNSA. The CDR3 totals 14 residues. V lost 2 bases, J lost 9 bases, and 7 bases stayed unmatched. In nucleotides, the CDR3 is TGTGCCAGCAGCTTATCTCATCAGGGGGGCACCATATATTTT. It is translated as CASSLSHQGGTIYF. The whole variable domain, filled in from reference TRBV7-2 and TRBJ1-3, reads GAGVSQSPSNKVTEKGKDVELRCDPISGHTALYWYRQSLGQGLEFLIYFQGNSAPDKSGLPSDRFSAERTGGSVSTLTIQRTQQEDSAVYLCASSLSHQGGTIYFGEGSWLTVV.